This entry lists 24 T cell receptor beta chains sequenced from one sample in a study of early T cells in non-severe SARS-CoV-2 infection. TCRdb reanalysed the 5' RACE reads using MiXCR and keeps one entry per CDR3 protein. The data show over 95,000 distinct CDR3 sequences, approximately 16% seen once. The sample consisted of whole blood. The receptors were sampled from an adult who was a healthcare worker with PCR-confirmed SARS-CoV-2 infection or an uninfected control (not recorded which).

This clonotype was picked up a small number of times. V and J are TRBV2 and TRBJ1-1, with TRBD1 as a possible D gene (5 bases). V lost 7 bases to trimming and J lost 2 bases, with 23 bases between them. The germline CDR1 and CDR2 sequences are SNHLY and FYNNEI. This CDR3 has 17 residues. The CDR3 sequence is CASNRPSGRQINTEAFF. CDR3 in DNA: TGTGCCAGCAATCGTCCGTCCGGTCGACAGATAAACACTGAAGCTTTCTTT.

The J gene is TRBJ2-6, the V gene TRBV6-5; TRBD2 agrees at 7 bases. Trimming at V came to 3 bases and at J to 2 bases, leaving 4 bases not matched to a gene. The CDR3 is made up of 16 amino acids. Germline lookup yields CDR1 MNHEY and CDR2 SVGAGI. The DNA of the CDR3 is TGTGCCAGCAGTTATGGGGGAGGGGCTGGGGCCAACGTCCTGACTTTC. Its protein product is CASSYGGGAGANVLTF.

In this sample, this clonotype turned up a few times. V gene TRBV5-1 combines with J gene TRBJ2-5; weak D call: TRBD1 (5 bases). The CDR3 runs to 14 residues. The V gene's germline CDR1 is SGHRS and CDR2 YFSETQ. The V gene lost 3 bases and the J gene lost 0 bases, with 9 bases spanning the gap. The CDR3 is CASSSGQNQETQYF. CDR3 nucleotide sequence: TGCGCCAGCAGCTCCGGACAAAACCAAGAGACCCAGTACTTC.

The chain joins TRBV6-5 to TRBJ1-5; D might be TRBD1 (5 bases). V was shortened by 4 bases and J by 4 bases, with 14 bases between the two germline ends. The length of the CDR3 is 15 residues. Germline assignment: CDR1 MNHEY and CDR2 SVGAGI. The CDR3 DNA reads TGTGCCAGCAGTTCACTCCTGGGGGGTAATCAGCCCCAGCATTTT. This translates into CASSSLLGGNQPQHF.

This clonotype was observed a handful of times. The gene calls are TRBV5-6 and TRBJ2-5, with D unclear. V was pared by 2 bases and J by 10 bases, with 12 bases between. Germline V gene sequence: CDR1 SGHDT, CDR2 YYEEEE. This CDR3 contains 12 residues. For the CDR3, the DNA is TGTGCCAGCAGCTTTTCACAGAGGAACCAGTACTTC. It encodes CASSFSQRNQYF.

The chain carries TRBV12-5 and TRBJ2-1; 7 positions match TRBD2. Germline lookup yields CDR1 LGHNT and CDR2 FRNRAP. The ends lost 4 bases at V and 4 bases at J; junction bases unmatched: 7. This CDR3 comprises 15 residues. CDR3 bases: TGTGCTAGTGGTTCTCTGGGCGGGGGTTACAATGAGCAGTTCTTC. Its protein product is CASGSLGGGYNEQFF.

This clonotype came up many times. The J gene is TRBJ1-1, the V gene TRBV20-1; D remains unclear. With 0 bases removed from V and 7 bases from J, the gap between germline ends came to 12 bases. Germline-derived CDR1 and CDR2 are DFQATT and SNEGSKA (reference sequence). The CDR3 spans 13 residues. CDR3 protein: CSARDPAGLEAFF. CDR3 DNA sequence: TGCAGTGCTAGAGATCCGGCAGGACTTGAAGCTTTCTTT.

V is TRBV6-2 or TRBV6-3 and J is TRBJ2-6; D possibly corresponds to TRBD2 (5 bases). With 7 bases removed from V and 0 bases from J, the gap between germline ends came to 16 bases. CDR1 and CDR2 from the germline V gene are MNHEY and SVGEGT. This CDR3 comprises 17 residues. CDR3 region: CASKRVSRISGANVLTF. The DNA for the CDR3 is TGTGCCAGCAAGAGGGTCAGCCGGATCTCTGGGGCCAACGTCCTGACTTTC.

This chain uses TRBV10-3 with TRBJ1-1, with 7 bases identical to TRBD1. Germline V gene sequence: CDR1 ENHRY, CDR2 SYGVKD. V was clipped by 8 bases and J by 1 base; unmatched bases: 7. The CDR3 runs to 14 residues. The CDR3 is CAIQGGGTNTEAFF. The CDR3, as DNA: TGTGCCATCCAGGGAGGGGGCACGAACACTGAAGCTTTCTTT.

This sequence joins TRBV12-3 or TRBV12-4 and TRBJ2-2; tentative D call: TRBD2 (5 bases). V shed 1 base and J shed 1 base, with 7 bases lying between them. The CDR3 sequence is 15 residues long. CDR3 sequence: CASSLGGGNTGELFF. DNA of the CDR3: TGTGCCAGCAGTTTAGGAGGAGGGAACACCGGGGAGCTGTTTTTT.

A single count supports this clonotype. The V gene is TRBV29-1, the J gene TRBJ2-2; a possible D gene is TRBD2 (5 bases). The CDR3 spans 14 residues. V lost 4 bases and J 6 bases, leaving 15 bases between the germline ends. CDR1 SQVTM and CDR2 ANQGSEA come from the germline V gene. CDR3 DNA: TGCAGCGTTGGGGGAGACGGGGTCCCCGGGGAGCTGTTTTTT. Protein: CSVGGDGVPGELFF.

This clonotype has a handful of counts. The V and J genes are TRBV6-2 or TRBV6-3 and TRBJ2-1, with D perhaps TRBD1 (5 bases). CDR1 and CDR2 (germline): MNHEY, SVGEGT. The V gene lost 2 bases and the J gene lost 7 bases, with 15 bases spanning the gap. This CDR3 spans 15 amino acids. The CDR3 loop is CASSYTGSMANEQFF. As DNA, the CDR3 is TGTGCCAGCAGTTACACAGGAAGTATGGCGAATGAGCAGTTCTTC.

This clonotype was seen a few times. The V and J genes are TRBV6-6 and TRBJ2-1; TRBD1 agrees at 7 bases. Germline-derived CDR1 and CDR2 are MNHNY and SVGAGI (reference sequence). Trimming cost V 4 bases and J 0 bases; bases outside gene matches: 3. The CDR3 consists of 15 residues. The CDR3 nucleotides are TGTGCCAGCAGTTCGACAGGGTACTCCTACAATGAGCAGTTCTTC. This translates into CASSSTGYSYNEQFF.

The table lists this clonotype with a few counts. The V call is TRBV27, the J call TRBJ2-2; no definite D call. Trimming left V 0 bases short and J 2 bases short, with 13 bases between. Germline values: CDR1 MNHEY, CDR2 SMNVEV (reference sequence). This CDR3 spans 17 amino acids. This CDR3 is CASSLSIWQQNTGELFF. CDR3 nucleotide sequence: TGTGCCAGCAGTTTATCGATTTGGCAGCAAAACACCGGGGAGCTGTTTTTT.

This clonotype showed up just once. The chain joins TRBV7-9 to TRBJ2-5; D is ambiguous. V lost 3 bases, J lost 4 bases, and 6 bases lay in between. This CDR3 region has 12 residues. From germline, CDR1 is SEHNR and CDR2 FQNEAQ (reference sequence). CDR3 sequence reads: CASSLVGETQYF. The CDR3 DNA sequence: TGTGCCAGCAGCTTGGTAGGAGAGACCCAGTACTTC.

This clonotype appeared a few times. This rearrangement joins TRBV19 to TRBJ2-3; D tentatively fits TRBD1 or TRBD2 (5 bases each). Germline-derived CDR1 and CDR2 are LNHDA and SQIVND (reference sequence). The CDR3 is made up of 13 amino acids. V lost 9 bases and J 3 bases, leaving 13 bases between the germline ends. CDR3 DNA sequence: TGTGCCAGCCGGGGCCCAGCTACAGATACGCAGTATTTT. Amino acid sequence: CASRGPATDTQYF.

This clonotype has more than one count but fewer than ten. The chain carries TRBV11-1 and TRBJ1-1, with D hard to call. The CDR3 sequence is 16 residues long. Germline lookup yields CDR1 SGHAT and CDR2 FQDESV (reference sequence). Trimming cost V 2 bases and J 1 base, with 14 bases left between them. The DNA for the CDR3 is TGTGCCAGCAGCTTAATCATAGCGGATGAGAACACTGAAGCTTTCTTT. Amino acids: CASSLIIADENTEAFF.

Sample share makes this clonotype medium-sized. The rearrangement links TRBV6-4 to TRBJ2-1, with 8 bases aligning to TRBD2. V shed 4 bases and J 3 bases; nucleotides not matched to a gene: 5. The CDR3 sequence is 15 residues long. Per the germline V gene, CDR1 is MRHNA and CDR2 is SNTAGT. CDR3 region: CASSGGSGNYNEQFF. Written as DNA, the CDR3 is TGTGCCAGCAGTGGGGGTAGCGGGAACTACAATGAGCAGTTCTTC.

This clonotype has just a few counts. This rearrangement joins TRBV28 to TRBJ2-2; D is unresolved. Germline CDR1 reads MDHEN; CDR2 reads SYDVKM. This CDR3 is 15 amino acids long. V lost 2 bases, J lost 1 base, and 8 bases lay in between. CDR3 bases: TGTGCCAGCAGTTTAAGCCAGATGAACACCGGGGAGCTGTTTTTT. As protein: CASSLSQMNTGELFF.

This clonotype was picked up a small number of times. The chain uses TRBV7-9 and TRBJ2-6; a possible D gene is TRBD1 (5 bases). This CDR3 has 18 residues. Germline loops: CDR1 SEHNR, CDR2 FQNEAQ (reference sequence). V lost 5 bases, J lost 0 bases, and 17 bases lay in between. The CDR3, as DNA: TGTGCCAGCAGCAGAAGGGGCCAGGCCTACTCTGGGGCCAACGTCCTGACTTTC. This encodes CASSRRGQAYSGANVLTF.

A few counts support this clonotype. V and J are TRBV7-7 and TRBJ2-3; D might be TRBD2 (5 bases). From germline, CDR1 is SSHAT and CDR2 FNYEAQ (reference sequence). CDR3 length: 13 residues. Trimming stripped 2 bases from V and 4 bases from J, with 7 bases between. Here the CDR3 DNA reads TGTGCCAGCAGCTTACTTAGCGCAGATACGCAGTATTTT. Its protein is CASSLLSADTQYF.

The rearrangement links TRBV29-1 to TRBJ2-1; 10 bases map to TRBD1. CDR1 is SQVTM and CDR2 is ANQGSEA in the germline V gene. V trimming: 7 bases; J trimming: 9 bases; junction bases outside the gene matches: 6. The CDR3 is made up of 12 amino acids. CDR3 DNA: TGCAGCGACGGGACAGGGGATTCTGAGCAGTTCTTC. It specifies CSDGTGDSEQFF.

CDR3 sequence: CASSPSRDPNTEAFF. CDR3 DNA sequence: TGTGCCAGCAGTCCCTCCCGGGATCCGAACACTGAAGCTTTCTTT. The chain links TRBV27 to TRBJ1-1; no definite D call. The CDR3 is 15 amino acids. The germline V gene has CDR1 MNHEY and CDR2 SMNVEV (reference sequence). Deletions cut 5 bases from V and 1 base from J, with 14 bases between.

This clonotype was observed at least ten times. The chain has TRBV12-3 or TRBV12-4 and TRBJ2-5; 12 bases fit TRBD2. Trimming cost V 8 bases and J 3 bases; bases outside gene matches: 7. This CDR3 region has 15 residues. CDR3 sequence reads: CASRKLAGGEETQYF. The CDR3 DNA reads as TGTGCCAGCCGTAAACTAGCGGGGGGCGAAGAGACCCAGTACTTC.